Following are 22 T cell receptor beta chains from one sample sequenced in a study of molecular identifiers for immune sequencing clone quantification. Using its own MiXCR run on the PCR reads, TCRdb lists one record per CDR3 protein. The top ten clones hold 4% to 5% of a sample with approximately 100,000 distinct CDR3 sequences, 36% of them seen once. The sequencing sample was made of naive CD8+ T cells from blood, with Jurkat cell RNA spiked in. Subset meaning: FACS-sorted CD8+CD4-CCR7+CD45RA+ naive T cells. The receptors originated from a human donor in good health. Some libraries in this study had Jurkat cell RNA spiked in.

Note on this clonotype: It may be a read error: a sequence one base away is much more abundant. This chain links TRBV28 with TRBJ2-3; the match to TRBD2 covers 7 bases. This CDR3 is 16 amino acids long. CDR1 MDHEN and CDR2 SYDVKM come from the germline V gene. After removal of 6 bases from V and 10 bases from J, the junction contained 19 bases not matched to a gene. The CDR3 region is CASRPGLAGWAPAQYF. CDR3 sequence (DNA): TGTGCCAGCAGACCGGGGTTAGCGGGCTGGGCTCCGGCGCAGTATTTT.

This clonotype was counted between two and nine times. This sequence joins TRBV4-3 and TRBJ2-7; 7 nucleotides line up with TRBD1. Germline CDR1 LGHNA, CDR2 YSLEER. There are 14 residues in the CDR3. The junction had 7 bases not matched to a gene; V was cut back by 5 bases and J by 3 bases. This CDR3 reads CASSVRQGLYEQYF. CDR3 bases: TGCGCCAGCAGCGTTCGACAGGGTCTCTACGAGCAGTACTTC.

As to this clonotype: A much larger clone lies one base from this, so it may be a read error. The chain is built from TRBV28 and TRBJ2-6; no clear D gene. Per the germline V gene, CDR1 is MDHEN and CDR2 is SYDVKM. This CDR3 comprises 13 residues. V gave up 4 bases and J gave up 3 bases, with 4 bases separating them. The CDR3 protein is CASSSYGANVLTF. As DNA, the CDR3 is TGTGCCAGCAGTTCATATGGGGCCAACGTCCTGACTTTC.

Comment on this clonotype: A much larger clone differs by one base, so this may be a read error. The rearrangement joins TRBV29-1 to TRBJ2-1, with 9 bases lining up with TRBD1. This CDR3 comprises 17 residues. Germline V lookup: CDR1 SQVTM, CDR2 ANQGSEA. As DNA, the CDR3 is TGCAGCGCGACCGGGACAGGGACCTCTAGCTCCTACAATGTGCAGTTCTTC. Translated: CSATGTGTSSSYNVQFF.

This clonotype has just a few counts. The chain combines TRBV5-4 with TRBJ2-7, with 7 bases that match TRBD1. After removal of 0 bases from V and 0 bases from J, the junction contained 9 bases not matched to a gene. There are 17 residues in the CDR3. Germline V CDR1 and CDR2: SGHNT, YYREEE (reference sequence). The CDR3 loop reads CASSLAQQGPYSYEQYF. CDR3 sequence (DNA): TGTGCCAGCAGCTTGGCCCAACAGGGGCCCTACTCCTACGAGCAGTACTTC.

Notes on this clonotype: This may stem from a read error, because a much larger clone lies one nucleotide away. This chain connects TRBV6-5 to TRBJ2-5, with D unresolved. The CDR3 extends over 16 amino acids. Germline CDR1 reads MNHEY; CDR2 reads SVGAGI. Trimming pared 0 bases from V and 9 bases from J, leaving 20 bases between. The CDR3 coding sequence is TGTGCCAGCAGTTACTCTCTCCGACTCGCCGCGTCGTCCCAGTACTTC. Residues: CASSYSLRLAASSQYF.

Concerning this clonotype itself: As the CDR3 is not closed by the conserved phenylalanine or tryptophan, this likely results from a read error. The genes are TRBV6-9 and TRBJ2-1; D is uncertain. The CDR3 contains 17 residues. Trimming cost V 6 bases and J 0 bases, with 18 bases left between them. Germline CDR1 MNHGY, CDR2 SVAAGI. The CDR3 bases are TGTGCCAGCAGAAGAGGTGGGCCCCACCCCTCCTACAATGAGCAGTTCATC. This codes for CASRRGGPHPSYNEQFI.

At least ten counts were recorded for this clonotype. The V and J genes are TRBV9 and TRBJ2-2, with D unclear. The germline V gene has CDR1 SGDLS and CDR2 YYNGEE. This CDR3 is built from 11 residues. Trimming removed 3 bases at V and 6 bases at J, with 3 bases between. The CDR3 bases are TGTGCCAGCAGCGGGGCCGGGGAGCTGTTTTTT. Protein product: CASSGAGELFF.

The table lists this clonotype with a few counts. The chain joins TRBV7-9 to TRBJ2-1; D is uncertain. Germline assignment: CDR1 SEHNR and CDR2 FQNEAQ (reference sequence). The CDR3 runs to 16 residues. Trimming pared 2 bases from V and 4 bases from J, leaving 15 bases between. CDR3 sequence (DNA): TGTGCCAGCAGCTTATTCGGTACAGCGCAATACAATGAGCAGTTCTTC. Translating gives CASSLFGTAQYNEQFF. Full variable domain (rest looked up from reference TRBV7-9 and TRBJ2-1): DTGVSQNPRHKITKRGQNVTFRCDPISEHNRLYWYRQTLGQGPEFLTYFQNEAQLEKSRLLSDRFSAERPKGSFSTLEIQRTEQGDSAMYLCASSLFGTAQYNEQFFGPGTRLTVL.

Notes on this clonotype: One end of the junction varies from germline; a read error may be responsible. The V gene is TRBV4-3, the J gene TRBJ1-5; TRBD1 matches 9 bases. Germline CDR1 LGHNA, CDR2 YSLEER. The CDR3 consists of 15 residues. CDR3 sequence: CASSQDTGGDQPQQF. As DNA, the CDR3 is TGCGCCAGCAGCCAGGATACAGGGGGCGATCAGCCCCAGCAATTT.

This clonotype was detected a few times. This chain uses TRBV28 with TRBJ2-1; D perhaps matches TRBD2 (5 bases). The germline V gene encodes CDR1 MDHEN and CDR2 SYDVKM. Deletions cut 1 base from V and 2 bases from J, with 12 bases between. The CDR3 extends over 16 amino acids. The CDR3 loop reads CASSLLWGVAYNEQFF. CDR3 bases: TGTGCCAGCAGTTTATTATGGGGAGTGGCCTACAATGAGCAGTTCTTC.

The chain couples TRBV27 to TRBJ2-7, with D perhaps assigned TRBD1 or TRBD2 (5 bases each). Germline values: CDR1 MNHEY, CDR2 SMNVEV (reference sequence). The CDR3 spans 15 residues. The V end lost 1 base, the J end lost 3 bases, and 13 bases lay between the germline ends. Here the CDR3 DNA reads TGTGCCAGCAGTTTATGGGGACCTGAGAGCTACGAGCAGTACTTC. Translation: CASSLWGPESYEQYF.

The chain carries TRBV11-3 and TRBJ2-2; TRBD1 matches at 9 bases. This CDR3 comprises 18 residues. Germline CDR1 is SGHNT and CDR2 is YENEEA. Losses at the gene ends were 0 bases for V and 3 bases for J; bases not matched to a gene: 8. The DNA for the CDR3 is TGTGCCAGCAGCTTAGATCGCCGGGACAGGGCCGACACCGGGGAGCTGTTTTTT. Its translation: CASSLDRRDRADTGELFF.

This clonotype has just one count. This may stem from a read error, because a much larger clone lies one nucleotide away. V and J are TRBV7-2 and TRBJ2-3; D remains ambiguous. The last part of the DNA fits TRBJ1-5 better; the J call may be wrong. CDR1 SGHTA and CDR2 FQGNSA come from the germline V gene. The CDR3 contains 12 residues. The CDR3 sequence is CASSYSVDTQHF. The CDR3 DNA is TGTGCCAGCAGCTATTCCGTGGATACGCAGCATTTT.

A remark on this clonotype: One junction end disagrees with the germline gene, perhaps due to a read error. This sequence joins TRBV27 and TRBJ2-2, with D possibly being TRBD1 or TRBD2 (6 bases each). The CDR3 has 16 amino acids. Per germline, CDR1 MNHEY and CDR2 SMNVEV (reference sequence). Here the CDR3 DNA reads TGTGCCAGCAGTTTATCTCCGGGGGCGGTCACCGGGGAGCTGATTTTT. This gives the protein CASSLSPGAVTGELIF.

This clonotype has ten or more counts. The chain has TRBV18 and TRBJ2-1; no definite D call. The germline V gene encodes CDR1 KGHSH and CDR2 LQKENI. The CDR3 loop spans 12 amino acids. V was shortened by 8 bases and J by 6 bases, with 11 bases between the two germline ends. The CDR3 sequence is CASTQKPNEQFF. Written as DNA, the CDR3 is TGTGCCAGCACGCAAAAGCCCAATGAGCAGTTCTTC.

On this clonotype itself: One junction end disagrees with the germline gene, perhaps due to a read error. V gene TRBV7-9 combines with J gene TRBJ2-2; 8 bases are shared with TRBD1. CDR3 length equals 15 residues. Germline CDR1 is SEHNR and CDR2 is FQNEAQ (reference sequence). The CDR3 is CACSSGVGTGGELFF. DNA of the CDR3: TGTGCCTGCAGCTCAGGCGTCGGGACAGGAGGGGAGCTGTTTTTT.

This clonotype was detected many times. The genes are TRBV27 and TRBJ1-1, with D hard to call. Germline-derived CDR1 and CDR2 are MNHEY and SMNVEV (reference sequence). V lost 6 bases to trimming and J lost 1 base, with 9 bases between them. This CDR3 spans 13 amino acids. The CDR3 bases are TGTGCCAGCAGCAACACCCCGAACACTGAAGCTTTCTTT. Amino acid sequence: CASSNTPNTEAFF.

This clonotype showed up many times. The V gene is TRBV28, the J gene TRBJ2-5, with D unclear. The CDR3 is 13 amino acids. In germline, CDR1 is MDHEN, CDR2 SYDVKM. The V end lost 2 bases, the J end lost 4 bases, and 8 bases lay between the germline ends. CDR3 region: CASSLTSPETQYF. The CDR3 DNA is TGTGCCAGCAGTTTAACCAGCCCAGAGACCCAGTACTTC. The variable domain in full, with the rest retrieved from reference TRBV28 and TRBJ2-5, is DVKVTQSSRYLVKRTGEKVFLECVQDMDHENMFWYRQDPGLGLRLIYFSYDVKMKEKGDIPEGYSVSREKKERFSLILESASTNQTSMYLCASSLTSPETQYFGPGTRLLVL.

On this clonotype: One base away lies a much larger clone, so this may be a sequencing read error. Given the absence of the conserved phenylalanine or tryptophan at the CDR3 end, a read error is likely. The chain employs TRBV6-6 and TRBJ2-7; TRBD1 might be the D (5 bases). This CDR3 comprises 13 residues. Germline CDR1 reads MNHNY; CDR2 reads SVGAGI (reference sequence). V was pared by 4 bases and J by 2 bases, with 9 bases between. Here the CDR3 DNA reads TGTGCCAGCAGTTCGGACACTGCCTACGAGCAGTACTAC. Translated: CASSSDTAYEQYY.

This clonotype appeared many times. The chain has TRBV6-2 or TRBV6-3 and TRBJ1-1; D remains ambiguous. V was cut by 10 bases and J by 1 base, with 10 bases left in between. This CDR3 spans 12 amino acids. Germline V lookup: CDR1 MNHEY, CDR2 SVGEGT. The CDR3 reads CAISTRNTEAFF. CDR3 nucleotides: TGTGCCATCTCGACAAGGAACACTGAAGCTTTCTTT.

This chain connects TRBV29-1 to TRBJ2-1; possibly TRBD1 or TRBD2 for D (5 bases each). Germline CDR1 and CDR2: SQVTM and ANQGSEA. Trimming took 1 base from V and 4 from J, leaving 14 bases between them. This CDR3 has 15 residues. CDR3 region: CSVEGPWGIYNEQFF. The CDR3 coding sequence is TGCAGCGTTGAAGGCCCCTGGGGGATTTACAATGAGCAGTTCTTC.